Given below is one T cell receptor (beta chain) in context. The antigen is not known. This entry comes from a study of CD8+ T cells in alopecia areata. Turning to the study itself: Administration of oral tofacitinib to treated patients was at 5 to 10 mg twice daily. Percentage of affected scalp area was the basis on which treated patients' severity was scored.

Treatment indicated: oral pan-JAK inhibitor, 5-10 mg twice daily. T lymphocytes (CD4+ and CD8+) were sorted from PBMCs. TCR sequencing used cDNA made by reverse transcription of extracted RNA. Method: immunoSEQ multiplex PCR; TCRdb's copy keeps in-frame clones and lacks some. Of about 250,000 clones listed, about three fifths were seen once; the top ten hold 0.75% to 0.95%. In germline, CDR1 is SGHTA, CDR2 FQGNSA. Trimming removed 6 bases at V and 3 bases at J, with 10 bases between. The CDR3 runs to 13 residues. Study-wide points: Affected lesional scalp, above all in alopecia totalis/universalis, was more clonal than normal scalp.

V and J are TRBV7-2 and TRBJ2-3; D is unresolved. The TCR was taken from a human donor with alopecia areata. The input for sequencing was CD4+ T cells sorted from blood, taken around week 53, from a patient treated with tofacitinib. CDR3 amino acids: CASRSDGTDTQYF. In DNA form, the CDR3 reads TGTGCCAGCAGAAGTGACGGTACAGATACGCAGTATTTT.